These 8 T cell receptor beta chains were all obtained from the same sample, sequenced in a study of T cell responses to AZD1222 COVID-19 vaccine. The method was immunoSEQ multiplex PCR; TCRdb's version includes in-frame clones alone and lacks a portion of them. The table shows 140,000 or so clones, with roughly nine tenths occurring only once. Sequenced material: peripheral blood, taken 28 days after the second dose of the MenACWY control vaccine. Source of these receptors: an adult who received the MenACWY meningococcal vaccine as a control.

The rearrangement links TRBV5-6 to TRBJ2-7; perhaps D is TRBD1 or TRBD2 (5 bases each). Germline assignment: CDR1 SGHDT and CDR2 YYEEEE. The CDR3 extends over 14 amino acids. V gave up 1 base and J gave up 3 bases, with 11 bases separating them. In nucleotides, the CDR3 is TGTGCCAGCAGCTTGATGGGACGGCACTACGAGCAGTACTTC. Translated, it gives CASSLMGRHYEQYF. Based on the CDR3 plus reference TRBV5-6 and TRBJ2-7, the full variable domain is DAGVTQSPTHLIKTRGQQVTLRCSPKSGHDTVSWYQQALGQGPQFIFQYYEEEERQRGNFPDRFSGHQFPNYSSELNVNALLLGDSALYLCASSLMGRHYEQYFGPGTRLTVT.

The rearrangement uses TRBV27 and TRBJ2-7, with 12 bases that match TRBD1. Trimming at V came to 6 bases and at J to 6 bases, leaving 15 bases not matched to a gene. Per the germline V gene, CDR1 is MNHEY and CDR2 is SMNVEV (reference sequence). This CDR3 is built from 17 residues. CDR3 nucleotide sequence: TGTGCCAGCAGCCTACGGCACCCGGGACAGGGGGCCGCCGAGCAGTACTTC. Amino acid sequence: CASSLRHPGQGAAEQYF.

This chain uses TRBV6-5 with TRBJ2-2; 10 bases are shared with TRBD1. Germline lookup yields CDR1 MNHEY and CDR2 SVGAGI. V lost 6 bases, J lost 6 bases, and 7 bases stayed unmatched. The CDR3 loop spans 15 amino acids. CDR3 sequence (DNA): TGTGCCAGCAGAAACCGACAGGGGGCCTCCGGGGAGCTGTTTTTT. Translation: CASRNRQGASGELFF.

The V call is TRBV3-1 (or the pseudogene TRBV3-2), the J call TRBJ2-7, with D maybe TRBD1 (6 bases). Trimming stripped 6 bases from V and 3 bases from J, with 9 bases between. Per germline, CDR1 LGHDT and CDR2 YNNKEL (reference sequence). The CDR3 covers 12 residues. The CDR3: CASRGAGYEQYF. CDR3 sequence (DNA): TGTGCCAGCAGGGGGGCAGGCTACGAGCAGTACTTC.

The rearrangement links TRBV7-9 to TRBJ2-2; 9 nucleotides align to TRBD1. CDR1 and CDR2 (germline): SEHNR, FQNEAQ (reference sequence). With 4 bases clipped from V and 4 bases from J, the junction kept 7 bases outside the gene matches. The CDR3 spans 16 residues. CDR3 nucleotides: TGTGCCAGCAGCTACCGGGACAGGGATGTCACCGGGGAGCTGTTTTTT. It translates to CASSYRDRDVTGELFF.

This chain links TRBV2 with TRBJ2-7; 14 nucleotides agree with TRBD2. The junction had 11 bases not matched to a gene; V was cut back by 6 bases and J by 4 bases. From germline, CDR1 is SNHLY and CDR2 FYNNEI. The CDR3 sequence is 17 residues long. The CDR3 loop is CASSQTPGLAGVYEQYF. Written as DNA, the CDR3 is TGTGCCAGCAGCCAGACCCCGGGACTAGCGGGAGTATACGAGCAGTACTTC. Looking up the rest from reference TRBV2 and TRBJ2-7 gives the full variable domain: EPEVTQTPSHQVTQMGQEVILRCVPISNHLYFYWYRQILGQKVEFLVSFYNNEISEKSEIFDDQFSVERPDGSNFTLKIRSTKLEDSAMYFCASSQTPGLAGVYEQYFGPGTRLTVT.

The chain is built from TRBV30 and TRBJ1-6; D is unclear. This CDR3 has 14 amino acids. Germline-derived CDR1 and CDR2 are GTSNPN and SVGIG (reference sequence). V was shortened by 3 bases and J by 9 bases, with 15 bases between the two germline ends. CDR3 in DNA: TGTGCCTGGAGCCAGGAGTGGGGAATTTCACCCCTCCACTTT. As protein: CAWSQEWGISPLHF.

The chain has TRBV18 and TRBJ1-1; D gene uncertain. V dropped 2 bases and J dropped 3 bases, with 13 bases sitting between them. The germline V gene encodes CDR1 KGHSH and CDR2 LQKENI. The CDR3 loop spans 15 amino acids. The DNA of the CDR3 is TGTGCCAGCTCACCATTTACCGGTAGGGACACTGAAGCTTTCTTT. This codes for CASSPFTGRDTEAFF. Full variable domain (outside the CDR3, taken from reference TRBV18 and TRBJ1-1): NAGVMQNPRHLVRRRGQEARLRCSPMKGHSHVYWYRQLPEEGLKFMVYLQKENIIDESGMPKERFSAEFPKEGPSILRIQQVVRGDSAAYFCASSPFTGRDTEAFFGQGTRLTVV.